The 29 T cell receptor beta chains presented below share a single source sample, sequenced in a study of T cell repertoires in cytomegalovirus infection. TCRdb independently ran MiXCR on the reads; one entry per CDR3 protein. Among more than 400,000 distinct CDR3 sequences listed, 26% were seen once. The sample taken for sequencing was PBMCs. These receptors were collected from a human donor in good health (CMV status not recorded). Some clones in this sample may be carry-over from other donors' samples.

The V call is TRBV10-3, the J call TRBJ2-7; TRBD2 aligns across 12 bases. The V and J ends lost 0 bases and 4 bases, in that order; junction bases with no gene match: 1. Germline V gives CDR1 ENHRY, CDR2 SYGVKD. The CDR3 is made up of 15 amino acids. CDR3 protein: CAISESTSGRYEQYV. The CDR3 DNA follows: TGTGCCATCAGTGAGTCAACTAGCGGGAGGTACGAGCAGTACGTC.

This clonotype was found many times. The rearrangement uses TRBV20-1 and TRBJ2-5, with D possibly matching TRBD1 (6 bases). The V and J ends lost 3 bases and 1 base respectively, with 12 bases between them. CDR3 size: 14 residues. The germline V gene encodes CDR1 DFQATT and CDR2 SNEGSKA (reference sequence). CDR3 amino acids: CSASLVRGQETQYF. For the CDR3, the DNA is TGCAGTGCTAGCCTCGTCAGGGGCCAAGAGACCCAGTACTTC.

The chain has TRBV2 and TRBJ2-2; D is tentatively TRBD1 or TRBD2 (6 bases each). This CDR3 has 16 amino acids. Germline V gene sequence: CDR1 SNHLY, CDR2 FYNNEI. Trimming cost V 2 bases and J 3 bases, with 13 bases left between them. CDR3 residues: CASSELEGGYTGELFF. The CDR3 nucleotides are TGTGCCAGCAGTGAACTGGAGGGGGGCTACACCGGGGAGCTGTTTTTT.

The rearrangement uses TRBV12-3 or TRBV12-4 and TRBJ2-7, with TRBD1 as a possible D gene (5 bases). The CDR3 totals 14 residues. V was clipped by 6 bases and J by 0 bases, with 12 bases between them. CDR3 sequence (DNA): TGTGCCAGCAGCAGGGCCCCTGACTCCTACGAGCAGTACTTC. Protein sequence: CASSRAPDSYEQYF.

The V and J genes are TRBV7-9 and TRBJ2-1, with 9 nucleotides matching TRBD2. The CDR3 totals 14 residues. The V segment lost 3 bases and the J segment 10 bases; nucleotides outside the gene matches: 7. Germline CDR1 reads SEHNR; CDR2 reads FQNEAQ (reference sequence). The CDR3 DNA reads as TGTGCCAGCAGCTTTAGTTTGCGGGAGGGCGAGCAGTTCTTC. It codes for CASSFSLREGEQFF.

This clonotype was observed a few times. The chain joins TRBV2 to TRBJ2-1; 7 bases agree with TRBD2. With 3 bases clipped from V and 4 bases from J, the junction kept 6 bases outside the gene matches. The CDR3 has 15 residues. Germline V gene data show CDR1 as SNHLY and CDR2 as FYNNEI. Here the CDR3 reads CASSELGEGYNEQFF. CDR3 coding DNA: TGTGCCAGCAGTGAGCTGGGGGAGGGGTACAATGAGCAGTTCTTC.

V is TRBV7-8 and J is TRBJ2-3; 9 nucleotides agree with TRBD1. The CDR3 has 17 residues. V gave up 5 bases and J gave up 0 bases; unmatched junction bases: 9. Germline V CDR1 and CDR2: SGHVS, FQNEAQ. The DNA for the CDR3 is TGTGCCAGCAGCGCCGGGACAGGGACAGTAAGCACAGATACGCAGTATTTT. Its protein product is CASSAGTGTVSTDTQYF.

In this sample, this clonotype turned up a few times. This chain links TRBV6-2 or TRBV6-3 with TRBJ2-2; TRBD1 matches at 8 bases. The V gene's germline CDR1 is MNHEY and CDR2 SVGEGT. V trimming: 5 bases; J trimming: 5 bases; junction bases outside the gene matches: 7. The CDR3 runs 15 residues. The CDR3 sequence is CASSRTGTGTGELFF. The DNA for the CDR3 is TGTGCCAGCAGTCGGACAGGGACCGGAACCGGGGAGCTGTTTTTT.

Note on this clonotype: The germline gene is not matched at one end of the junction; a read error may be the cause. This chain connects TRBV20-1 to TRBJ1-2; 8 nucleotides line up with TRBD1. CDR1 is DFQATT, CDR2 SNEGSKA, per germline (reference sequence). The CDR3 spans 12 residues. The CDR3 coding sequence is TGCAGTGCTAGACGGTCCGGGACAGGCTGCACCTTC. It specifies CSARRSGTGCTF.

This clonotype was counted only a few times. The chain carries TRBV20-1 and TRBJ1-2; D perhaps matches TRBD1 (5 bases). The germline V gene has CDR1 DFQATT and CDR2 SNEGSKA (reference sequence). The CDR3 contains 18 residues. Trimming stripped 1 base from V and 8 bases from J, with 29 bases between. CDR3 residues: CSARGRRIEAHRPGGYTF. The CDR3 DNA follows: TGCAGTGCTAGAGGGAGGAGGATCGAAGCCCATCGGCCAGGGGGCTACACCTTC.

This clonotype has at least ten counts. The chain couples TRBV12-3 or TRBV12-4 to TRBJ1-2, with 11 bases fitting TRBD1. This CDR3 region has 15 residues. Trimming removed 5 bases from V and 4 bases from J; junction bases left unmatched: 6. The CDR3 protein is CASSEDRGQFYGYTF. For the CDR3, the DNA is TGTGCCAGCAGTGAGGACAGGGGGCAGTTCTATGGCTACACCTTC.

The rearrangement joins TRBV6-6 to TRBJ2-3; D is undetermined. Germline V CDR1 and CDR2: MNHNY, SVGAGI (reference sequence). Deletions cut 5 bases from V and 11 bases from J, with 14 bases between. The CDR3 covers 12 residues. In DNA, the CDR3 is TGTGCCAGCAGTCACGAAGGCAGGCGGCAGTATTTT. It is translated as CASSHEGRRQYF.

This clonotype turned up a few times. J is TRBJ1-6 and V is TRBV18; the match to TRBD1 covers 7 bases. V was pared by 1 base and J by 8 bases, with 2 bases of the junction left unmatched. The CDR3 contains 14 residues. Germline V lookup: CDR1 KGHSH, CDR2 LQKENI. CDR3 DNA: TGTGCCAGCTCACCACGGGACAGCGATTCACCCCTCCACTTT. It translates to CASSPRDSDSPLHF.

CDR3 DNA sequence: TGTGCCAGCAGCTTAGAGGGGGCGGGTAATTCACCCCTCCACTTT. It is translated as CASSLEGAGNSPLHF. The chain joins TRBV11-2 to TRBJ1-6; possible D gene TRBD1, 6 bases. The CDR3 spans 15 residues. The V end lost 0 bases, the J end lost 6 bases, and 9 bases lay between the germline ends. Germline loops: CDR1 SGHAT, CDR2 FQNNGV.

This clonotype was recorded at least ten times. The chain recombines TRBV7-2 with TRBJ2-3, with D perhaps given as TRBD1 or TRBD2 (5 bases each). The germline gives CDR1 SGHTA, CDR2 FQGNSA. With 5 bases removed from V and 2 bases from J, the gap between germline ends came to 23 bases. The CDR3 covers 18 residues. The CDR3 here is CASSPWGSAASHTDTQYF. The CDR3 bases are TGTGCCAGCAGCCCCTGGGGGTCGGCAGCTTCCCACACAGATACGCAGTATTTT.

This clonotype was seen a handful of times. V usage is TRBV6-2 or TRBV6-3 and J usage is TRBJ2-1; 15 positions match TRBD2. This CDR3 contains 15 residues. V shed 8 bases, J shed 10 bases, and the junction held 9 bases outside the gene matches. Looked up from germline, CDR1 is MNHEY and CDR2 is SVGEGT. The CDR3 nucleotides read TGTGCCAGCGAATCCCGGACTAGCGGGAGGGGGGAGCAGTTCTTC. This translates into CASESRTSGRGEQFF.

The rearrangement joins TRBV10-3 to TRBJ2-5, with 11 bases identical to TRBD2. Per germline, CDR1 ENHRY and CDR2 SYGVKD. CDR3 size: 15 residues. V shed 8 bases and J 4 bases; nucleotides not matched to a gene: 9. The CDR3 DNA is TGTGCCATCTCTAATGTGCTAGCGGGAGGAGAGACCCAGTACTTC. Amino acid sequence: CAISNVLAGGETQYF.

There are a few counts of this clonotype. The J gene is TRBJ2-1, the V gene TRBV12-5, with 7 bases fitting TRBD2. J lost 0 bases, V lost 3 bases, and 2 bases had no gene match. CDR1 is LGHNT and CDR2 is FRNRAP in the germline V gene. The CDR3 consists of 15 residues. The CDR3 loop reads CASGLGGSSYNEQFF. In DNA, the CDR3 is TGTGCTAGTGGTTTAGGCGGGAGCTCCTACAATGAGCAGTTCTTC.

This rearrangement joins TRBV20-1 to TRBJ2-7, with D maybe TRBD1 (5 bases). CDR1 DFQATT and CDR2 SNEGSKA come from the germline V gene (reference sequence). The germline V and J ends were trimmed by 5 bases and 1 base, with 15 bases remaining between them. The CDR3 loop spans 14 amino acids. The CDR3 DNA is TGCAGTGCTGGGGCCTCCCCTCGGTCCTACGAGCAGTACTTC. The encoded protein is CSAGASPRSYEQYF.

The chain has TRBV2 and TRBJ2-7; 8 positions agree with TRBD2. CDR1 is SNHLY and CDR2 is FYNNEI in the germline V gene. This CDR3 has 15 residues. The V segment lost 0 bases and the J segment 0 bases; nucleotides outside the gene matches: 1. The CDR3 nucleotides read TGTGCCAGCAGTGAAGCAAGCGGGAGCTCCTACGAGCAGTACGTC. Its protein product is CASSEASGSSYEQYV.

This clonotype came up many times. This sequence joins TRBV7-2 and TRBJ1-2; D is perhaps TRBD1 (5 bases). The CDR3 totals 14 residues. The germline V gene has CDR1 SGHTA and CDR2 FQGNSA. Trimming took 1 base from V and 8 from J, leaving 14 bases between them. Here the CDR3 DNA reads TGTGCCAGCAGCTTAGTGGTACAGGATAACGGCTACACCTTC. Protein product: CASSLVVQDNGYTF.

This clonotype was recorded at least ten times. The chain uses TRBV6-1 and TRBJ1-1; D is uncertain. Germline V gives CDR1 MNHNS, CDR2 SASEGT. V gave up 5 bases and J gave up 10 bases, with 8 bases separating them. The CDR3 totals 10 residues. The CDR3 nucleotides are TGTGCCAGCAGTTACGAGAGAGCTTTCTTT. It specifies CASSYERAFF.

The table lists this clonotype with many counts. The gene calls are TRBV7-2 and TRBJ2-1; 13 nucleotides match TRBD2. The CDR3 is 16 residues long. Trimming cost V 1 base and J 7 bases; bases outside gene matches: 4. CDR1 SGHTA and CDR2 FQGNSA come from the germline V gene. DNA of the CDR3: TGTGCCAGCAGCTTAGAACTAGCGGGAGGGCTGAATGAGCAGTTCTTC. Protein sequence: CASSLELAGGLNEQFF.

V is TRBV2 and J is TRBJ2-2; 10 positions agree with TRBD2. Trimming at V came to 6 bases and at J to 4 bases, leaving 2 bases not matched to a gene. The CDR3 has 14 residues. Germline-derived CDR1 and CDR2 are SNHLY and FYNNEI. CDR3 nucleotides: TGTGCCAGCAGCGCTAGCGGGAGCACCGGGGAGCTGTTTTTT. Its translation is CASSASGSTGELFF. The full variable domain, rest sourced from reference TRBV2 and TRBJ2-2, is EPEVTQTPSHQVTQMGQEVILRCVPISNHLYFYWYRQILGQKVEFLVSFYNNEISEKSEIFDDQFSVERPDGSNFTLKIRSTKLEDSAMYFCASSASGSTGELFFGEGSRLTVL.

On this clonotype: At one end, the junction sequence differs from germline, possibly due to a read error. This chain's CDR3 is CASLPSPRNGQPQHF. The DNA for the CDR3 is TGTGCCAGCTTACCATCTCCCCGAAATGGTCAGCCCCAGCATTTT. The chain uses TRBV18 and TRBJ1-5; D remains unclear. CDR1 and CDR2 from the germline V gene are KGHSH and LQKENI. The CDR3 contains 15 residues.

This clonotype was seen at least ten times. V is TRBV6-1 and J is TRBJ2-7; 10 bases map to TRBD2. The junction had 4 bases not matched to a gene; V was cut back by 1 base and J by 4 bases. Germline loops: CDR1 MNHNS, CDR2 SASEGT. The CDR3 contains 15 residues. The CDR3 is CASSEGLAGAYEQYF. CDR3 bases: TGTGCCAGCAGTGAAGGACTAGCGGGCGCGTACGAGCAGTACTTC.

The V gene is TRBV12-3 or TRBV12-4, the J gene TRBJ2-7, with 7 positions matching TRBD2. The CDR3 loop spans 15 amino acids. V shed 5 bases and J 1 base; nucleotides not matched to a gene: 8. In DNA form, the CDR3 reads TGTGCCAGCAGTCCCGGGGTTAGCGGGTCCTACGAGCAGTACGTC. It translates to CASSPGVSGSYEQYV.

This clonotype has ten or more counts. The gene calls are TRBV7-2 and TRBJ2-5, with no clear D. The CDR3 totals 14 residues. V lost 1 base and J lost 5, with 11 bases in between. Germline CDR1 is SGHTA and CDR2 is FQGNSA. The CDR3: CASSLGLQQETQYF. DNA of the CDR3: TGTGCCAGCAGCTTAGGTCTCCAACAGGAGACCCAGTACTTC.

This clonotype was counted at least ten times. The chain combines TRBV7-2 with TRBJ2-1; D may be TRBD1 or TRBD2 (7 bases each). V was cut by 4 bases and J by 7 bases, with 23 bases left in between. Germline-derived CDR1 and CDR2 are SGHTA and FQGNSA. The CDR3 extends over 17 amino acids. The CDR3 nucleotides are TGTGCCAGCAGCTCCAGGGGGGGCGGGAGTATCCGGAATGAGCAGTTCTTC. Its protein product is CASSSRGGGSIRNEQFF. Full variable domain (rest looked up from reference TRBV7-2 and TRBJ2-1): GAGVSQSPSNKVTEKGKDVELRCDPISGHTALYWYRQSLGQGLEFLIYFQGNSAPDKSGLPSDRFSAERTGGSVSTLTIQRTQQEDSAVYLCASSSRGGGSIRNEQFFGPGTRLTVL.